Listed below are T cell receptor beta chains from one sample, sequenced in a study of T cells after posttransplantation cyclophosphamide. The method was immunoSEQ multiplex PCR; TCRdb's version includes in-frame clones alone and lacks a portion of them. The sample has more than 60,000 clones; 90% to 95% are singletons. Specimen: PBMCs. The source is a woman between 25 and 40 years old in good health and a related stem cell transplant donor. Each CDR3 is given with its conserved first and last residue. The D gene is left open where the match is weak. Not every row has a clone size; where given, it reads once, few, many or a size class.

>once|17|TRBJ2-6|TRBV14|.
CASSHIRLYSGANVLTF
TGTGCCAGCAGCCACATCCGACTGTACTCTGGGGCCAACGTCCTGACTTTC
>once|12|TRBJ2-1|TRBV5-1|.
CATRGGNNEQFF
TGCGCCACTAGGGGGGGTAACAATGAGCAGTTCTTC
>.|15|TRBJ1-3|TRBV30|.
CAWSVPGERGNTIYF
TGTGCCTGGAGTGTACCAGGGGAGCGGGGAAACACCATATATTTT
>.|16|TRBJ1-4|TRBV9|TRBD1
CASSARPGQAGEKLFF
TGTGCCAGCAGCGCGAGGCCGGGACAGGCGGGTGAAAAACTGTTTTTT
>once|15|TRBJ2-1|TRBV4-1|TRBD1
CASSQGTGTYNEQFF
TGCGCCAGCAGCCAGGGGACAGGTACCTACAATGAGCAGTTCTTC
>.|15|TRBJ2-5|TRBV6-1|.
CASSGGGGGQETQYF
TGTGCCAGCAGTGGGGGAGGGGGGGGGCAAGAGACCCAGTACTTC
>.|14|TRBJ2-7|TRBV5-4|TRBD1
CASSDPRGPSEQYF
TGTGCCAGCAGCGACCCCAGGGGGCCGAGTGAGCAGTACTTC
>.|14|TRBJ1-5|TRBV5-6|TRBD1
CASSRTGDSQPQHF
TGTGCCAGCAGCCGGACAGGGGATAGTCAGCCCCAGCATTTT
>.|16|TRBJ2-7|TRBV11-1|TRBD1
CASSLLTGGRSYEQYF
TGTGCCAGCAGCTTGCTCACAGGGGGCAGGTCCTACGAGCAGTACTTC
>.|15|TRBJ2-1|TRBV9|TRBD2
CASSVDGGAYNEQFF
TGTGCCAGCAGCGTAGATGGGGGGGCCTACAATGAGCAGTTCTTC
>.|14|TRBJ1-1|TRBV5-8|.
CASSLEQDDTEAFF
TGTGCCAGCAGCTTAGAACAGGACGACACTGAAGCTTTCTTT
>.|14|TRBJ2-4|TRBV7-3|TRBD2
CASSKGTSGDIQYF
TGTGCCAGCTCCAAAGGGACTAGCGGGGACATTCAGTACTTC
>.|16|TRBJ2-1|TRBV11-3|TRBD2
CASSDGTSGGRGEQFF
TGTGCCAGCAGCGACGGGACTAGCGGGGGCCGTGGGGAGCAGTTCTTC
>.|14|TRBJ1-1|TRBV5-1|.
CASSLAHRSTEAFF
TGCGCCAGCAGCTTAGCACATCGGAGCACTGAAGCTTTCTTT
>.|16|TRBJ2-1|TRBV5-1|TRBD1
CASSLAGTGSHNEQFF
TGCGCCAGCAGCTTGGCCGGGACAGGGTCCCACAATGAGCAGTTCTTC
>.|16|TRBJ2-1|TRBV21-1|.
CASSAGQGPRYNEQFF
TGTGCCAGCAGCGCTGGGCAGGGGCCGAGGTACAATGAGCAGTTCTTC
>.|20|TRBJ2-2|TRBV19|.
CARNLAGGDRRPGGTGELFF
TGTGCCCGGAACCTGGCAGGGGGGGACAGACGGCCCGGGGGCACCGGGGAGCTGTTTTTT
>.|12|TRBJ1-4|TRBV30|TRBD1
CAWRQGRLKLFF
TGTGCCTGGAGACAGGGGAGGCTAAAACTGTTTTTT
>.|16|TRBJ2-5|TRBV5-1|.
CASSLDGRGGQETQYF
TGCGCCAGCAGCTTGGACGGCAGGGGGGGGCAAGAGACCCAGTACTTC
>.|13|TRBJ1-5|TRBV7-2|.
CASSSGPLQPQHF
TGTGCCAGCAGTTCGGGGCCTCTCCAGCCCCAGCATTTT
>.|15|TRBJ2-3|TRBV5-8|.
CASSLRGVGSDTQYF
TGTGCCAGCAGCTTGCGCGGGGTAGGATCAGATACGCAGTATTTT
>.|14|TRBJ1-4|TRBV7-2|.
CASSRSRSGEKLFF
TGTGCCAGCAGCCGAAGCCGTAGCGGAGAAAAACTGTTTTTT
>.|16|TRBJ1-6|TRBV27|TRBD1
CASSPRTGSYNSPLHF
TGTGCCAGCAGTCCGCGGACAGGCTCCTATAATTCACCTCTCCACTTT
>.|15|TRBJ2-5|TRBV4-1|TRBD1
CASSQEDRVGETQYF
TGCGCCAGCAGCCAAGAAGACAGGGTGGGAGAGACCCAGTACTTC
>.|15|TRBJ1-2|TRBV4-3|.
CASSQGRGFSYGYTF
TGCGCCAGCAGCCAAGGGAGAGGATTTTCCTATGGCTACACCTTC
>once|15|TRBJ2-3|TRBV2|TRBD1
CASSGDRRGTDTQYF
TGTGCCAGCAGTGGGGACAGGCGCGGTACAGATACGCAGTATTTT
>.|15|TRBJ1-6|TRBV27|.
CASSRDTSYNSPLHF
TGTGCCAGCAGTAGGGACACCTCCTATAATTCACCCCTCCACTTT
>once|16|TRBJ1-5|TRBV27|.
CASSKFAQSSNQPQHF
TGTGCCAGCAGTAAGTTTGCTCAGAGTAGCAATCAGCCCCAGCATTTT
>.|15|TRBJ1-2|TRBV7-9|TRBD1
CASTRGTGDHYGYTF
TGTGCCAGCACCCGGGGGACAGGGGATCACTATGGCTACACCTTC
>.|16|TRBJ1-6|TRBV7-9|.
CASSLGVPGDNSPLHF
TGTGCCAGCAGCTTAGGGGTCCCAGGGGATAATTCACCCCTCCACTTT
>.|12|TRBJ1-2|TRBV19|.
CATSIANSPKSF
TGTGCCACCTCCATCGCTAACAGTCCTAAATCCTTC
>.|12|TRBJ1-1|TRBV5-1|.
CASSQENTEAFF
TGCGCCAGCAGCCAGGAGAACACTGAAGCTTTCTTT